These 2 T cell receptor beta chains were sequenced from one sample in a study of response to subunit inactivated influenza vaccine. TCRdb re-derived calls from the RT-PCR reads in MiXCR, one entry per CDR3 protein. This table holds about 480,000 distinct CDR3 sequences, over 10% found once. This specimen was PBMCs from blood, taken around seven weeks after vaccination. The receptor set was obtained from a man aged 50 to 59 who received an inactivated influenza vaccine.

This clonotype was detected only a few times. The chain is built from TRBV12-3 or TRBV12-4 and TRBJ1-2; possible D gene TRBD1, 6 bases. This CDR3 region has 14 residues. Deletions cut 2 bases from V and 4 bases from J, with 11 bases between. This CDR3 reads CASSLTGQIYGYTF. For the CDR3, the DNA is TGTGCCAGCAGTTTAACCGGACAGATCTATGGCTACACCTTC.

The chain recombines TRBV7-1 with TRBJ2-1, with TRBD1 identical over 7 bases. TRBV7-1 carries the ORF label, with uncertain function. The CDR3 is 22 amino acids. Germline trimming cut 2 bases from V and 3 bases from J; bases unmatched to any gene: 25. CDR3 coding DNA: TGTGCCAGCAGCTCAAGGGACAGAGACCAAAACGCCCTCTTCTCCTACTACAATGAGCAGTTCTTC. This codes for CASSSRDRDQNALFSYYNEQFF.